This record covers a single TCR beta chain. Without the conserved terminal phenylalanine or tryptophan, this CDR3 likely stems from a read error. This record comes from a study of T-cell reconstitution after alpha-beta-depleted transplantation in children. Germline lookup yields CDR1 SGHRS and CDR2 YFSETQ. V lost 3 bases and J lost 1, with 11 bases in between. CDR3 length: 14 residues. Unique molecular identifiers were built into the TCRbeta library. From the PCR reads, TCRdb called clonotypes with MiXCR, one entry per CDR3 protein. Among about 540,000 distinct CDR3 sequences listed, approximately 20% were seen once.

This sequence joins TRBV5-1 and TRBJ2-7; D is ambiguous. The specimen was PBMCs from the stem cell graft donor, collected from the stem cell graft. This clonotype was obtained from a human donor who donated a stem cell graft to a child with acute lymphoblastic leukemia. CDR3 in amino acids: CASSSLAGSYEQYY. CDR3 DNA: TGCGCCAGCAGCTCGCTTGCAGGATCCTACGAGCAGTACTAC.